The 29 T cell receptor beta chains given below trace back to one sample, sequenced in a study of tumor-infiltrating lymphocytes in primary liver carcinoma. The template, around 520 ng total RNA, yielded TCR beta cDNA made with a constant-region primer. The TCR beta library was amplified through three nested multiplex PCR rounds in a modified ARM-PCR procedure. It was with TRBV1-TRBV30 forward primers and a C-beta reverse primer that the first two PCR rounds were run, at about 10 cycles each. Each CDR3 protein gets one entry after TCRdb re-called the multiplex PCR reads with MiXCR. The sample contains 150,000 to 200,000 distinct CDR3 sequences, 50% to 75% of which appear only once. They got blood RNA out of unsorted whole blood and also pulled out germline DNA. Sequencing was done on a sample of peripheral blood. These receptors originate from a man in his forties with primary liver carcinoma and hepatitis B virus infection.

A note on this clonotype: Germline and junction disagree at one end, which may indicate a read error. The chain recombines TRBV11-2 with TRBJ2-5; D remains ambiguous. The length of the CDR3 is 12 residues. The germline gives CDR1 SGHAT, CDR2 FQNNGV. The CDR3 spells CVSSHLRGTQYF. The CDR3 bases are TGTGTCAGCAGCCATCTCCGAGGGACCCAGTACTTC.

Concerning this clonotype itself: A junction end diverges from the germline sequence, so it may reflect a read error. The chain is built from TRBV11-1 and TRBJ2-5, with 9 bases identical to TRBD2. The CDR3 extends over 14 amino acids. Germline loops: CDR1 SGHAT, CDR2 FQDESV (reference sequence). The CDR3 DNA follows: TGTGCCAGCAGCCCGACTGCGGGGGGGGAGACCCGGTACTTT. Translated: CASSPTAGGETRYF.

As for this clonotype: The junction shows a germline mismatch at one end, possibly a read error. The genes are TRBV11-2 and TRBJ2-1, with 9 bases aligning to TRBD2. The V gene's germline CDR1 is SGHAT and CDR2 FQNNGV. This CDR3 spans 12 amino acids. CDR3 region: CASSLLSGSPLF. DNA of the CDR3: TGTGCCAGCAGCTTACTTAGCGGGAGTCCGCTCTTC.

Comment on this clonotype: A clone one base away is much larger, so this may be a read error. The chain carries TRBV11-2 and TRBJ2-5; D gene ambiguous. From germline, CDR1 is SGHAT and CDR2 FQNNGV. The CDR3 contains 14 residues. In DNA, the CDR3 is TGTGGCAGCAGCCCATCGGTAGACCAAGAGACCCAGTACTTC. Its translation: CGSSPSVDQETQYF.

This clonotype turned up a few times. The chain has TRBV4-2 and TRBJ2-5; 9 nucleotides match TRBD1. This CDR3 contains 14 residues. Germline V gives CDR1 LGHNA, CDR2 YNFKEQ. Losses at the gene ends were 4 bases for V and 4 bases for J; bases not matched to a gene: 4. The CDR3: CASSPGQGRETQYF. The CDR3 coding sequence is TGTGCCAGCAGCCCCGGACAGGGGAGAGAGACCCAGTACTTC.

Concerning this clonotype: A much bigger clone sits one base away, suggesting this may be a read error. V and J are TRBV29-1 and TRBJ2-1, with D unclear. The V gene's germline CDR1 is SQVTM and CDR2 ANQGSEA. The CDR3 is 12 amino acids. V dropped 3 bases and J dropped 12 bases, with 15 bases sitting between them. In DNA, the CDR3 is TGCAGCGTTGAGATGCCATCGGATGGGCAGTTCTTC. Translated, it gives CSVEMPSDGQFF.

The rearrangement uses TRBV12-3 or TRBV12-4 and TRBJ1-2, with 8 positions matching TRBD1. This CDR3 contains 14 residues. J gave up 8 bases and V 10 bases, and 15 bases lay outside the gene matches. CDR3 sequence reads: CANRGDSRSRGYTF. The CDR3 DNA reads TGTGCCAACAGGGGGGACAGCCGGTCTCGGGGCTACACCTTC.

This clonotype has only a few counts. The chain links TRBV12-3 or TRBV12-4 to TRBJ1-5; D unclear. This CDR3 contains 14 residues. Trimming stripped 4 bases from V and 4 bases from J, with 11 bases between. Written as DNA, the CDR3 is TGTGCCAGCAGTTACACTCAGAAAAATCAGCCCCAGCATTTT. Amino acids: CASSYTQKNQPQHF.

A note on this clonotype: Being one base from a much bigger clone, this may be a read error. CDR3 DNA sequence: TGTGCCAGCAGCCTTACGGGTTTAAGTGGCTTCTACGAGCAGTACTTC. Its protein product is CASSLTGLSGFYEQYF. The rearrangement links TRBV12-3 or TRBV12-4 to TRBJ2-7, with D unresolved. V lost 6 bases to trimming and J lost 3 bases, with 21 bases between them. The CDR3 is 16 amino acids.

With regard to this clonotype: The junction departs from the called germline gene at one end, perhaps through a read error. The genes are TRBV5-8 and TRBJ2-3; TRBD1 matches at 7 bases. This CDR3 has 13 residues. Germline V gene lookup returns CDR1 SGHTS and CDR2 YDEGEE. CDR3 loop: CVSNQGGTDTQYF. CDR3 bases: TGTGTCAGCAATCAGGGGGGCACAGATACGCAGTATTTT.

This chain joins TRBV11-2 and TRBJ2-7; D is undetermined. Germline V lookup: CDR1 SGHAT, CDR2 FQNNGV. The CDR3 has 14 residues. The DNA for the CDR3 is TGTGCAAGTAGCTTAACAGACGGAGCCTACGAGCAGTACGTC. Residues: CASSLTDGAYEQYV.

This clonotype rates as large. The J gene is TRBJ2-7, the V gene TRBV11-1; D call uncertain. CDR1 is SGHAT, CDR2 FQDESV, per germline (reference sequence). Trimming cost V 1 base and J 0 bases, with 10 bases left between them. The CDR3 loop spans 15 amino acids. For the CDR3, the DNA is TGTGCCAGCAGCTTAGAATCAAGTGTCTCCTACGAGCAGTACTTC. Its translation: CASSLESSVSYEQYF. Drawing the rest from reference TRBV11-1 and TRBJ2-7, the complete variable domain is EAEVAQSPRYKITEKSQAVAFWCDPISGHATLYWYRQILGQGPELLVQFQDESVVDDSQLPKDRFSAERLKGVDSTLKIQPAELGDSAMYLCASSLESSVSYEQYFGPGTRLTVT.

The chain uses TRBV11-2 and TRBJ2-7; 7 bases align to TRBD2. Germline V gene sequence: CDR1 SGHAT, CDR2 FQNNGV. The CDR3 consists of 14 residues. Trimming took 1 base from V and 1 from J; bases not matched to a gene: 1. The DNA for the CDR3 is TGTGCCAGCAGCTTAGGGGAGGGTTCCTACGAGCAGTACTTC. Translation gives CASSLGEGSYEQYF.

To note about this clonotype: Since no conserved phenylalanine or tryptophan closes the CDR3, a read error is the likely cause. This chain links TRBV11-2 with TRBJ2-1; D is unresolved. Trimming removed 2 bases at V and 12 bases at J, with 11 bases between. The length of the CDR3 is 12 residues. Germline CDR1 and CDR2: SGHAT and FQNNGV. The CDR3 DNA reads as TGTGCCAGCAGCTTAAAAATCGATGGGCAGTTCTCC. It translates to CASSLKIDGQFS.

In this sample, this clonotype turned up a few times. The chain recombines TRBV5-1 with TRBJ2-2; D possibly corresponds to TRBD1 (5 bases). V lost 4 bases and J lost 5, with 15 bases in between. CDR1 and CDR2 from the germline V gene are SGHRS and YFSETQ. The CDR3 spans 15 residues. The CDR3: CASSATSTVTGELFF. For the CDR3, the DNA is TGCGCCAGCAGCGCTACCTCGACAGTTACCGGGGAGCTGTTTTTT.

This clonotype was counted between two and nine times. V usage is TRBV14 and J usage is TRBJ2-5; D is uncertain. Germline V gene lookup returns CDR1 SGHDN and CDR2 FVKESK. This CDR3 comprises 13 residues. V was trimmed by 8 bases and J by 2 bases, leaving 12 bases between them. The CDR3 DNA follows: TGTGCCAGCCCCCGGCTCCGGCAAGAGACCCAGTACTTC. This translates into CASPRLRQETQYF. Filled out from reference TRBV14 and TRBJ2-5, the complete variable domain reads EAGVTQFPSHSVIEKGQTVTLRCDPISGHDNLYWYRRVMGKEIKFLLHFVKESKQDESGMPNNRFLAERTGGTYSTLKVQPAELEDSGVYFCASPRLRQETQYFGPGTRLLVL.

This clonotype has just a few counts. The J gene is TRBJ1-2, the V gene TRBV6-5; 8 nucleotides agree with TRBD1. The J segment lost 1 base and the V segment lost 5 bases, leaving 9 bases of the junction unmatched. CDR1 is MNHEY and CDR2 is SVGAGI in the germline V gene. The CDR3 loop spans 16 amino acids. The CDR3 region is CASSTGQGAVNYGYTF. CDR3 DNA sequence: TGTGCCAGCAGTACGGGGCAGGGGGCTGTTAACTATGGCTACACCTTC.

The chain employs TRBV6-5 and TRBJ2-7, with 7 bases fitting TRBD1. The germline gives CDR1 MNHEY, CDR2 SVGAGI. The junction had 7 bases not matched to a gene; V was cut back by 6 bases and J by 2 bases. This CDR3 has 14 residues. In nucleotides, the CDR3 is TGTGCCAGCAGAAGGGAGACAGGGCCCTACGAGCAGTACTTC. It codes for CASRRETGPYEQYF.

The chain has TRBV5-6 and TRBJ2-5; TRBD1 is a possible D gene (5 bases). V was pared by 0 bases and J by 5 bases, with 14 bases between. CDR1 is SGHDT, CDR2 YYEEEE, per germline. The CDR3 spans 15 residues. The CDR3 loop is CASSLVGAVPETQYF. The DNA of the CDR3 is TGTGCCAGCAGCTTGGTAGGGGCAGTTCCTGAGACCCAGTACTTC.

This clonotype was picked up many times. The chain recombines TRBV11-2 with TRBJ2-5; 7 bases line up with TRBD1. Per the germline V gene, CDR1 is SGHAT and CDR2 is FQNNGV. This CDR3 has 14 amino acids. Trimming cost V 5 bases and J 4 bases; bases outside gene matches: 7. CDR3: CASSADRVRETQYF. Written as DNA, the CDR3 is TGTGCCAGCAGCGCCGACAGGGTTAGAGAGACCCAGTACTTC.

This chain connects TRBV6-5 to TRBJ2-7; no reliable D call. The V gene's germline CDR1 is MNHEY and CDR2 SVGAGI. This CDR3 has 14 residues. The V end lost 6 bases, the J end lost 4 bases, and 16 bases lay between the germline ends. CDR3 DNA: TGTGCCAGCAGCAACCCTCCCCCTGGTTACGAGCAGTACTTC. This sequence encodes CASSNPPPGYEQYF.

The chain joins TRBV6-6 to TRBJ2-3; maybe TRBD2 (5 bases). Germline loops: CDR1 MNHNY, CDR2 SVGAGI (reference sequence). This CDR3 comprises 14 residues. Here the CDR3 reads CVTSSQTARRTQYF. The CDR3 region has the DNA TGTGTCACCTCATCCCAGACGGCCAGGAGGACGCAGTATTTT.

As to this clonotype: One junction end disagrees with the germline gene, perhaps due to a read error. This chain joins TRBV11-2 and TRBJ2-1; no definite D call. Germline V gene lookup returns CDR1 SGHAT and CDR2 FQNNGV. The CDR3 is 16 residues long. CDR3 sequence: CASNLDRGVGYNEQFF. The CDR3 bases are TGTGCCAGCAACTTAGATCGTGGGGTCGGCTACAATGAGCAGTTCTTC.

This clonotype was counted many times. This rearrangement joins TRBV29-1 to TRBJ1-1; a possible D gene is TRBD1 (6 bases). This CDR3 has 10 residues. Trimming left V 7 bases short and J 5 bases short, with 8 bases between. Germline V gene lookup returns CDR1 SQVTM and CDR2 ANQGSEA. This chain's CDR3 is CSEGGTEAFF. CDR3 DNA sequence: TGCAGCGAGGGGGGAACTGAAGCTTTCTTT.

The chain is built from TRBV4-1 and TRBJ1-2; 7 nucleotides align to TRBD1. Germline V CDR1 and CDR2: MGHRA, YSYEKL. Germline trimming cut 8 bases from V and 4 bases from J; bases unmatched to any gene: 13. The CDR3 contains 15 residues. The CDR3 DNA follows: TGCGCCAGCCATGCCAGGGGGGCTGTAGGCTATGGCTACACCTTC. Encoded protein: CASHARGAVGYGYTF.

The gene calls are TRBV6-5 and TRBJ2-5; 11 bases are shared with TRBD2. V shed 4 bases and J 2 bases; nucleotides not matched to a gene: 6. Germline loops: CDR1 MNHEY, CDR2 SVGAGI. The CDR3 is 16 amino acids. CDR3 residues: CASSSLAGGRQETQYF. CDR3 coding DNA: TGTGCCAGCAGTTCATTAGCGGGAGGGAGGCAAGAGACCCAGTACTTC.

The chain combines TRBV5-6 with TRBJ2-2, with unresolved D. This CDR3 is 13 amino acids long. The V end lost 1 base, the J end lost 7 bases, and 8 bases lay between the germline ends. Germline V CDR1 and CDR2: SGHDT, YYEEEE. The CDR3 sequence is CASSLQMSGELFF. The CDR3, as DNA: TGTGCCAGCAGCTTGCAGATGAGCGGGGAGCTGTTTTTT.

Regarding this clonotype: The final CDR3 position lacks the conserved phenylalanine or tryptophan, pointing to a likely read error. This CDR3 reads CASSFTGGAYEQYL. The CDR3 DNA is TGTGCCAGCAGCTTTACAGGCGGAGCCTACGAGCAGTACCTC. This chain links TRBV11-2 with TRBJ2-7, with a possible D match to TRBD1 (5 bases). Germline CDR1 SGHAT, CDR2 FQNNGV. The CDR3 length is 14 residues. Between the trimmed V and J ends, which lost 3 bases and 2 bases, there was a span of 11 bases.

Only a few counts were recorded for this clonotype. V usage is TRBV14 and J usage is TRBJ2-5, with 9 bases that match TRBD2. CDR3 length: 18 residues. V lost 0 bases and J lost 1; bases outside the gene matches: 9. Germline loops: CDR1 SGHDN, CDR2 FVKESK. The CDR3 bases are TGTGCCAGCAGCCAAGAAATGGGACTAGCATTTCGCCAAGAGACCCAGTACTTC. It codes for CASSQEMGLAFRQETQYF. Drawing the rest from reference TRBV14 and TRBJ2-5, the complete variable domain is EAGVTQFPSHSVIEKGQTVTLRCDPISGHDNLYWYRRVMGKEIKFLLHFVKESKQDESGMPNNRFLAERTGGTYSTLKVQPAELEDSGVYFCASSQEMGLAFRQETQYFGPGTRLLVL.